This T cell receptor beta chain was retrieved from a study of T cells in narcolepsy. Study at large: Healthy controls were enrolled alongside patients with narcolepsy type 1 or type 2.

On this clone itself: The antigen is unknown.

Findings and caveats of the study: In some patient and control memory CD4+ samples, autoreactive clones were absent. Blood of same and different patients, but not healthy controls, reportedly held recurring autoreactive clonotypes. HCRT-specific and TRIB2-specific autoreactive clonotypes appeared among same-patient CSF and blood CD4+ clonotypes.

Produced via immunoSEQ multiplex PCR; TCRdb's table is partial and in-frame only. The sample has just under 35,000 clones; 80% are singletons. The sample taken for sequencing was memory (CD45RA-) CD4+ T cells from blood. This TCR was recovered from a human donor in good health.

In DNA, the CDR3 is TGTGCCAGCAGCTTGGGCGGAAGAGGGGGAAATGAAAAACTGTTTTTT. It yields the protein CASSLGGRGGNEKLFF. V usage is TRBV5-6 and J usage is TRBJ1-4; tentative D call: TRBD1 (6 bases). V gave up 0 bases and J gave up 5 bases, with 14 bases separating them. This CDR3 is 16 amino acids long. CDR1 is SGHDT and CDR2 is YYEEEE in the germline V gene.